Listed below are T cell receptor beta chains from one sample, sequenced in a study of shared clonotypes between healthy human individuals. Here immunoSEQ multiplex PCR was the method, and the copy in TCRdb shows in-frame clones only, minus some. The data contain around 2,000,000 clones, about 95% of them singletons. The material sequenced was naive CD4+ T cells sorted from blood. Receptors were obtained from a man between 18 and 29 years old in good health. The CDR3 runs from the conserved cysteine through the conserved F or W. A D gene is named only where the DNA matches it firmly. Only some rows state a clone size, as once, few, many or a class for expanded clones.

DNA: TGTGCCAGCAGTATGGACGGAATACTCTATGGCTACACCTTC
CDR3: CASSMDGILYGYTF
D: NA
V: TRBV2
J: TRBJ1-2
size: NA

DNA: TGTGCCAGCAGCCAGGGTATTGATCAGCCCCAGCATTTT
CDR3: CASSQGIDQPQHF
D: NA
V: TRBV7-2
J: TRBJ1-5
size: NA

DNA: TGTGCCAGCAGTGTTCTGGGACAAGGCTATGGCTACACCTTC
CDR3: CASSVLGQGYGYTF
D: NA
V: TRBV2
J: TRBJ1-2
size: NA

DNA: TGTGCCAGCTCACCACGGACTAGCGGGAGCGGGGAGACCCAGTACTTC
CDR3: CASSPRTSGSGETQYF
D: TRBD2
V: TRBV18
J: TRBJ2-5
size: NA

DNA: TGCGCCAGCAGCTTAATCGGATCCAATGGCTACACCTTC
CDR3: CASSLIGSNGYTF
D: NA
V: TRBV5-1
J: TRBJ1-2
size: NA

DNA: TGCGCCAGCACCCCGGAATGGGGGGACTCCTACGAGCAGTACTTC
CDR3: CASTPEWGDSYEQYF
D: NA
V: TRBV4-1
J: TRBJ2-7
size: few

DNA: TGTGCCAGCAGTTCACCCGGGACGGGACGTCCCGAGCAGTACTTC
CDR3: CASSSPGTGRPEQYF
D: NA
V: TRBV27
J: TRBJ2-7
size: NA

DNA: TGTGCCAGCTCAAGGGACGTTGAGGGCGAGCAGTACTTC
CDR3: CASSRDVEGEQYF
D: NA
V: TRBV18
J: TRBJ2-7
size: once

DNA: TGTGCCAGCAGTTACTCCCTGGACAGGGGGCTGCAGTTCTTC
CDR3: CASSYSLDRGLQFF
D: TRBD1
V: TRBV6-6
J: TRBJ2-1
size: few

DNA: TGCGCCAGCAGCCAGGACGCCCGCGGGGGGTTAGATACGCAGTATTTT
CDR3: CASSQDARGGLDTQYF
D: TRBD2
V: TRBV5-1
J: TRBJ2-3
size: NA

DNA: TGTGCCAGCAGCCTCGGGACTAGTGCTTACGAAGGGACCCAGTACTTC
CDR3: CASSLGTSAYEGTQYF
D: TRBD2
V: TRBV11-2
J: TRBJ2-5
size: NA

DNA: TGCGCCAGCAGAATGAGGGGGAATCAGCCCCAGCATTTT
CDR3: CASRMRGNQPQHF
D: NA
V: TRBV5-1
J: TRBJ1-5
size: once

DNA: TGTGCCACCACGGCGACAGGGTGGAACAATGAGCAGTTCTTC
CDR3: CATTATGWNNEQFF
D: TRBD1
V: TRBV6-4
J: TRBJ2-1
size: NA

DNA: TGTGCCAGCTCACCCTGGACTAGCGGCCAGGGGGAGCAGTACTTC
CDR3: CASSPWTSGQGEQYF
D: TRBD2
V: TRBV18
J: TRBJ2-7
size: NA

DNA: TGCAGTGCTCAGGGAAACGAGCAGTACTTC
CDR3: CSAQGNEQYF
D: NA
V: TRBV20-1
J: TRBJ2-7
size: NA

DNA: TGTGCCAGCAGCCTAGGGACAGGGGAACAAGAGACCCAGTACTTC
CDR3: CASSLGTGEQETQYF
D: TRBD1
V: TRBV11-3
J: TRBJ2-5
size: few

DNA: TGCGCCAGCAGCCTCCAAAGGGGGGGGCTGTCCTACGAGCAGTACTTC
CDR3: CASSLQRGGLSYEQYF
D: NA
V: TRBV4-1
J: TRBJ2-7
size: once

DNA: TGTGCCAGCTCTTGGGCCGGGACAGGGGGCTACGAGCAGTACTTC
CDR3: CASSWAGTGGYEQYF
D: TRBD1
V: TRBV28
J: TRBJ2-7
size: NA

DNA: TGTGCCAGCAGCTTAGTTGAAGGGAATAATTCACCCCTCCACTTT
CDR3: CASSLVEGNNSPLHF
D: NA
V: TRBV7-6
J: TRBJ1-6
size: NA

DNA: TGTGCCAGCAGCCTTAAAACTCCTCAAGGAGGTGAAGCTTTCTTT
CDR3: CASSLKTPQGGEAFF
D: NA
V: TRBV7-2
J: TRBJ1-1
size: NA

DNA: TGTGCCAGTAGTCCTCGAAAGGCCCAGCATTTT
CDR3: CASSPRKAQHF
D: NA
V: TRBV19
J: TRBJ1-5
size: NA

DNA: TGTGCCAGCTCACCTATGCTGACAGGCGGTCAAGAGACCCAGTACTTC
CDR3: CASSPMLTGGQETQYF
D: NA
V: TRBV18
J: TRBJ2-5
size: NA

DNA: TGTGCCAGCAGGACGCAAAACAGTGAAAAACTGTTTTTT
CDR3: CASRTQNSEKLFF
D: NA
V: TRBV5-8
J: TRBJ1-4
size: once

DNA: TGCGCCAGCAGCCAAGATCTCGCCGCCCCAGGGTCGTATGGCTACACCTTC
CDR3: CASSQDLAAPGSYGYTF
D: NA
V: TRBV4-1
J: TRBJ1-2
size: NA

DNA: TGTGCCTGGATAACAGGGGGCCCCGGGGAGCTGTTTTTT
CDR3: CAWITGGPGELFF
D: TRBD1
V: TRBV30
J: TRBJ2-2
size: NA

DNA: TGTGCCAGCTCACCAAATCTAGCGATTGAGCAGTTCTTC
CDR3: CASSPNLAIEQFF
D: NA
V: TRBV18
J: TRBJ2-1
size: once

DNA: TGCGCCAGCAGCCCGGGACAACGATCCTACGAGCAGTACTTC
CDR3: CASSPGQRSYEQYF
D: NA
V: TRBV5-1
J: TRBJ2-7
size: NA

DNA: TGTGCCAGCTCACCACAGGACAGCTTCCCCTACGAGCAGTACTTC
CDR3: CASSPQDSFPYEQYF
D: NA
V: TRBV18
J: TRBJ2-7
size: once

DNA: TGTGCCAGCAGGAAGATTGGGACGGCCTACGAGCAGTACTTC
CDR3: CASRKIGTAYEQYF
D: NA
V: TRBV27
J: TRBJ2-7
size: NA

DNA: TGCGCCAGCAGTCTGCCAGCGGGGAACAATGAGCAGTTCTTC
CDR3: CASSLPAGNNEQFF
D: TRBD2
V: TRBV5-1
J: TRBJ2-1
size: NA

DNA: TGTGCCTGGAGTCTAAGGACTAGCGGGAGAGTAGATACGCAGTATTTT
CDR3: CAWSLRTSGRVDTQYF
D: TRBD2
V: TRBV30
J: TRBJ2-3
size: NA

DNA: TGTGCCAGCAAAACCGGGACAGTGAATCAGCCCCAGCATTTT
CDR3: CASKTGTVNQPQHF
D: TRBD1
V: TRBV28
J: TRBJ1-5
size: NA

DNA: TGTGCCAGCAGCCCCGGGGTCTACGAGCAGTACTTC
CDR3: CASSPGVYEQYF
D: NA
V: TRBV6-6
J: TRBJ2-7
size: once

DNA: TGTGCCAGCAGTTACGCACTAGTAGGCTACGAGCAGTACTTC
CDR3: CASSYALVGYEQYF
D: NA
V: TRBV6-5
J: TRBJ2-7
size: NA

DNA: TGTGCCAGCAGTTACTCTTCAGGATCAGGCTCACCCCTCCACTTT
CDR3: CASSYSSGSGSPLHF
D: NA
V: TRBV6-5
J: TRBJ1-6
size: NA

DNA: TGTGCCAGCAGCCCCCAGCTCGGACCGAACACCGGGGAGCTGTTTTTT
CDR3: CASSPQLGPNTGELFF
D: NA
V: TRBV9
J: TRBJ2-2
size: NA

DNA: TGTGCCAGCGGTCAGGGAGTCCCTGGAAACACCATATATTTT
CDR3: CASGQGVPGNTIYF
D: NA
V: TRBV6-5
J: TRBJ1-3
size: once

DNA: TGTGCCAGCGGCGGCACAGGCTGGGGCGAAAAACTGTTTTTT
CDR3: CASGGTGWGEKLFF
D: NA
V: TRBV2
J: TRBJ1-4
size: NA

DNA: TGTGCCTGGGCAGACAGGGAGGGACAGCCCCAGCATTTT
CDR3: CAWADREGQPQHF
D: TRBD1
V: TRBV30
J: TRBJ1-5
size: NA